One and the same sample provided the 15 T cell receptor beta chains below, sequenced in a study of PD-L1 blockade in urothelial cancer. Measured with immunoSEQ multiplex PCR; TCRdb has only the in-frame clones, and not every one. The table shows 50,000 or so clones, with around 87% occurring only once. Time point meaning: peripheral blood 6 weeks after treatment start. The sample consisted of PBMCs, taken around atezolizumab (anti-PD-L1) treatment. These receptors all come from a man aged 55 to 70 with urothelial cancer.

The chain carries TRBV18 and TRBJ2-3; 10 bases map to TRBD1. The V and J ends lost 3 bases and 0 bases, in that order; junction bases with no gene match: 3. The germline CDR1 and CDR2 sequences are KGHSH and LQKENI. The CDR3 runs 16 residues. CDR3 region: CASSPRTGGSTDTQYF. Here the CDR3 DNA reads TGTGCCAGCTCACCCCGGACAGGGGGAAGCACAGATACGCAGTATTTT.

The rearrangement links TRBV29-1 to TRBJ1-1, with a weak D call TRBD1 (6 bases). Trimming pared 4 bases from V and 4 bases from J, leaving 7 bases between. Germline V CDR1 and CDR2: SQVTM, ANQGSEA. The CDR3 contains 11 residues. The DNA of the CDR3 is TGCAGCGTTGTAGGGGGCACTGAAGCTTTCTTT. It encodes CSVVGGTEAFF.

The chain employs TRBV11-2 and TRBJ2-2, with 7 bases identical to TRBD2. This CDR3 has 16 residues. Germline CDR1 SGHAT, CDR2 FQNNGV. The J segment lost 3 bases and the V segment lost 2 bases, leaving 6 bases of the junction unmatched. CDR3 in amino acids: CASSLSSGADTGELFF. In DNA form, the CDR3 reads TGTGCCAGCAGCTTATCCAGCGGGGCTGACACCGGGGAGCTGTTTTTT.

The rearrangement joins TRBV18 to TRBJ2-5, with D maybe TRBD2 (5 bases). Germline V gene lookup returns CDR1 KGHSH and CDR2 LQKENI. This CDR3 spans 13 amino acids. Trimming pared 7 bases from V and 2 bases from J, leaving 11 bases between. The CDR3 DNA sequence: TGTGCCAGCTACGACTACGGGCAAGAGACCCAGTACTTC. As protein: CASYDYGQETQYF.

This chain links TRBV4-2 with TRBJ2-4, with 9 bases identical to TRBD2. The J segment lost 4 bases and the V segment lost 0 bases, leaving 10 bases of the junction unmatched. CDR1 and CDR2 (germline): LGHNA, YNFKEQ. This CDR3 region has 18 residues. CDR3 region: CASSQDGGWRGGKNIQYF. As DNA, the CDR3 is TGTGCCAGCAGCCAAGATGGGGGCTGGCGGGGGGGTAAAAACATTCAGTACTTC.

This chain uses TRBV29-1 with TRBJ2-5; 8 bases align to TRBD1. The CDR3 is made up of 14 amino acids. Germline CDR1 SQVTM, CDR2 ANQGSEA. Losses at the gene ends were 0 bases for V and 9 bases for J; bases not matched to a gene: 9. This CDR3 is CSVEDARQGKSQYF. CDR3 sequence (DNA): TGCAGCGTTGAAGATGCGAGACAGGGGAAGTCCCAGTACTTC. The entire variable domain, with the rest obtained from reference TRBV29-1 and TRBJ2-5, is as follows: SAVISQKPSRDICQRGTSLTIQCQVDSQVTMMFWYRQQPGQSLTLIATANQGSEATYESGFVIDKFPISRPNLTFSTLTVSNMSPEDSSIYLCSVEDARQGKSQYFGPGTRLLVL.

CDR3 DNA sequence: TGTGCTAGTGGTTTGGTATGGGCGTTGGGTCCTGAAGCTTTCTTT. It encodes CASGLVWALGPEAFF. The V gene is TRBV12-5, the J gene TRBJ1-1, with D unclear. The CDR3 consists of 15 residues. Germline V gene data show CDR1 as LGHNT and CDR2 as FRNRAP. Trimming cost V 0 bases and J 6 bases, with 14 bases left between them.

The V gene is TRBV29-1, the J gene TRBJ2-3, with D maybe TRBD2 (6 bases). The CDR3 runs 15 residues. The germline V gene has CDR1 SQVTM and CDR2 ANQGSEA. V was cut by 2 bases and J by 2 bases, with 14 bases left in between. Here the CDR3 reads CSVETKGLNTDTQYF. Here the CDR3 DNA reads TGCAGCGTTGAAACAAAGGGACTGAACACAGATACGCAGTATTTT.

The chain couples TRBV9 to TRBJ2-7; tentatively, D is TRBD1 (5 bases). Germline values: CDR1 SGDLS, CDR2 YYNGEE. Trimming shortened V by 5 bases and J by 2 bases, and 17 bases separated the two germline ends. The CDR3 runs 15 residues. CDR3 sequence: CASRALGKQAYEQYF. The CDR3 bases are TGTGCCAGCAGGGCCTTGGGCAAACAGGCCTACGAGCAGTACTTC.

This clone was counted a few times. The chain has TRBV5-5 and TRBJ2-3; 8 bases map to TRBD1. In germline, CDR1 is SGHKS, CDR2 YYEKEE (reference sequence). V lost 3 bases, J lost 3 bases, and 6 bases stayed unmatched. This CDR3 spans 15 amino acids. CDR3 sequence: CASSYLTGGTDTQYF. The CDR3 nucleotides read TGTGCCAGCAGCTACCTCACAGGGGGTACAGATACGCAGTATTTT.

This chain links TRBV7-9 with TRBJ2-3; TRBD1 aligns across 9 bases. Germline trimming cut 5 bases from V and 5 bases from J; bases unmatched to any gene: 8. CDR1 is SEHNR and CDR2 is FQNEAQ in the germline V gene (reference sequence). CDR3 length: 15 residues. The CDR3 DNA follows: TGTGCCAGCAGCCACAGGACAGGGGAAGGAGATACGCAGTATTTT. This translates into CASSHRTGEGDTQYF.

This chain links TRBV4-3 with TRBJ1-4, with D unclear. Trimming stripped 1 base from V and 2 bases from J, with 8 bases between. Germline CDR1 is LGHNA and CDR2 is YSLEER. This CDR3 comprises 15 residues. CDR3 sequence: CASSQGSGTNEKLFF. The CDR3 region has the DNA TGCGCCAGCAGCCAAGGGTCGGGTACTAATGAAAAACTGTTTTTT.

The chain couples TRBV2 to TRBJ2-1, with 8 bases aligning to TRBD1. In germline, CDR1 is SNHLY, CDR2 FYNNEI. This CDR3 is built from 17 residues. V was pared by 10 bases and J by 1 base, with 15 bases of the junction left unmatched. The CDR3 loop is CANVGGQGARSYNEQFF. CDR3 sequence (DNA): TGTGCCAACGTTGGAGGGCAGGGGGCGCGGTCCTACAATGAGCAGTTCTTC.

The V gene is TRBV2, the J gene TRBJ2-2; no clear D. V lost 4 bases and J lost 0, with 9 bases in between. The CDR3 runs to 15 residues. Germline V gene lookup returns CDR1 SNHLY and CDR2 FYNNEI. The CDR3 DNA reads TGTGCCAGCAGTGTTGGCAGCGCGAACACCGGGGAGCTGTTTTTT. As protein: CASSVGSANTGELFF.

The CDR3 here is CASSGTTTDTQYF. In DNA, the CDR3 is TGTGCCAGCAGCGGGACTACCACAGATACGCAGTATTTT. The chain has TRBV4-2 and TRBJ2-3; 7 bases are shared with TRBD2. The trim removed 5 bases at V and 2 bases at J, leaving 1 base unmatched. The CDR3 contains 13 residues. Germline CDR1 is LGHNA and CDR2 is YNFKEQ.